Listed below are T cell receptor beta chains from one sample, sequenced in a study of identical twins. MiXCR was run by TCRdb on the 5' RACE reads, yielding one entry per CDR3 protein. Among 1.5 million to 2 million distinct CDR3 sequences listed, under 35% were seen once. Sequencing used cord blood. The receptor source for this set is a newborn girl in good health. Each CDR3 is given without its conserved first and last residue.

j_gene	v_gene	CDR3aa
.	TRBV7-2	ASSPASGGFYNEQY
TRBJ1-6	TRBV28	ASSPPLGLASPLH
TRBJ2-4	TRBV6-5	ASSYGPADLAKNIQY
TRBJ2-1	TRBV10-3	AIKAGGELSYNEQF
TRBJ1-1	TRBV2	AGDGEAF
TRBJ1-5	TRBV12-3/TRBV12-4	ASSLGVGFPSQPQH
TRBJ2-1	TRBV2	ASRPTGLASSYNEQF
TRBJ1-5	TRBV4-1	ASSQDGTGGQPQH
TRBJ2-3	TRBV11-2	ASSLDPAGGFTDTQY
TRBJ2-1	TRBV2	ASSGDRGSYNEQF
TRBJ1-2	TRBV9	ASTASLNYGYT
TRBJ2-3	TRBV9	ASSPFLQREADTQY
TRBJ2-3	TRBV3-1	ASSPRLVRRGTDTQY
TRBJ2-3	TRBV3-1	ASSQVWLAATSTDTQY
TRBJ2-7	TRBV10-3	AISIGLAGGYEQY
TRBJ1-2	TRBV28	ASSLDRTGYNGYT
TRBJ2-7	TRBV28	ASIPNFRDRGRYEQY
TRBJ1-2	TRBV29-1	SVVGQGASGYGYT
TRBJ1-2	TRBV12-3/TRBV12-4	ASSPSRYSYGYT
TRBJ2-3	TRBV5-1	ASSPRTSGGNTQY
TRBJ1-2	TRBV29-1	SVTGAGGYT